These 18 T cell receptor beta chains share one sample of origin, sequenced in a study of blood T cell repertoires in COVID-19 (dated by TCRdb to about 2020). Libraries were made using the immunoSEQ multiplex PCR assay. TCRdb limited this immuneACCESS table to in-frame rearrangements with V and J called. A share of clones is missing; checked studies link under half to unresolved V genes, and the rest is unexplained. Across this sample there are hundreds of thousands of clones, with around nine tenths seen only once. The ten most abundant clones make up 1.5% to 2% of the sample. Input material: peripheral blood. The receptors here all came from a woman in her twenties or thirties with COVID-19, enrolled during active disease.

This clone was observed a handful of times. The chain recombines TRBV3-1 (or the pseudogene TRBV3-2) with TRBJ1-5; D is possibly TRBD1 (5 bases). V lost 4 bases to trimming and J lost 3 bases, with 13 bases between them. CDR3 length: 15 residues. CDR1 is LGHDT and CDR2 is YNNKEL in the germline V gene (reference sequence). The CDR3 region is CASSLRQFPNQPQHF. The CDR3 DNA is TGTGCCAGCAGCCTCCGACAGTTCCCCAATCAGCCCCAGCATTTT.

The chain recombines TRBV9 with TRBJ1-2; perhaps TRBD1 as D (6 bases). V lost 4 bases, J lost 8 bases, and 24 bases lay in between. CDR3 length equals 16 residues. Germline loops: CDR1 SGDLS, CDR2 YYNGEE. The CDR3 reads CASSPEGGGPAEGYTF. CDR3 coding DNA: TGTGCCAGCAGCCCCGAGGGGGGGGGCCCGGCCGAGGGCTACACCTTC.

This CDR3 is CASSQAGGYGYTF. In DNA, the CDR3 is TGTGCCAGCAGCCAAGCAGGGGGATATGGCTACACCTTC. This chain connects TRBV4-2 to TRBJ1-2; 7 positions agree with TRBD1. J gave up 5 bases and V 1 base, and 1 base lay outside the gene matches. Per germline, CDR1 LGHNA and CDR2 YNFKEQ. This CDR3 comprises 13 residues.

V is TRBV30 and J is TRBJ1-3; D unresolved. Trimming took off 4 bases at V and 2 bases at J, with 3 bases between the two ends. The length of the CDR3 is 11 residues. Per germline, CDR1 GTSNPN and CDR2 SVGIG (reference sequence). In DNA, the CDR3 is TGTGCCTGGACAACTGGAAACACCATATATTTT. This encodes CAWTTGNTIYF.

This clone was detected ten times or more. The chain has TRBV2 and TRBJ1-4, with 8 bases identical to TRBD1. The CDR3 totals 14 residues. With 11 bases clipped from V and 7 bases from J, the junction kept 12 bases outside the gene matches. The germline V gene has CDR1 SNHLY and CDR2 FYNNEI. The CDR3 DNA reads TGTGCCCACGAGAGACAGGGGACGGGTGAAAAACTGTTTTTT. The encoded protein is CAHERQGTGEKLFF.

V and J are TRBV5-1 and TRBJ1-1; no firm D call. V lost 0 bases and J 3 bases, leaving 12 bases between the germline ends. Germline V gene lookup returns CDR1 SGHRS and CDR2 YFSETQ. The CDR3 length is 15 residues. CDR3 sequence (DNA): TGCGCCAGCAGCTTGGAGCCGGGTGGCGACACTGAAGCTTTCTTT. Residues: CASSLEPGGDTEAFF.

The rearrangement links TRBV7-9 to TRBJ2-2; D gene unclear. CDR3 length: 14 residues. Trimming took 5 bases from V and 1 from J, leaving 8 bases between them. Germline CDR1 is SEHNR and CDR2 is FQNEAQ (reference sequence). CDR3 protein: CASSPPLNTGELFF. DNA for the CDR3: TGTGCCAGCAGCCCTCCTCTGAACACCGGGGAGCTGTTTTTT.

This chain joins TRBV5-8 and TRBJ1-2; the D gene is possibly TRBD1 (5 bases). V lost 0 bases and J lost 3, with 12 bases in between. Germline lookup yields CDR1 SGHTS and CDR2 YDEGEE. The CDR3 has 15 residues. The CDR3 nucleotides are TGTGCCAGCAGCTTGGCGGGGGACTACTACTATGGCTACACCTTC. This translates into CASSLAGDYYYGYTF.

This clone was detected only a few times. The rearrangement joins TRBV5-1 to TRBJ1-6, with 7 nucleotides matching TRBD1. The CDR3 consists of 15 residues. The trim removed 6 bases at V and 14 bases at J, leaving 17 bases unmatched. Germline V gene lookup returns CDR1 SGHRS and CDR2 YFSETQ. CDR3 nucleotides: TGCGCCAGCACACCTTACCCCGGGACAGTTTGGGCCCTCCACTTT. It specifies CASTPYPGTVWALHF.

This clone occurred a few times. This chain connects TRBV9 to TRBJ2-1; D might be TRBD2 (6 bases). The length of the CDR3 is 16 residues. The germline V gene encodes CDR1 SGDLS and CDR2 YYNGEE. Trimming cost V 3 bases and J 2 bases, with 15 bases left between them. The CDR3 here is CASSEGTGVPYNEQFF. The CDR3 DNA reads TGTGCCAGCAGCGAGGGAACGGGGGTTCCCTACAATGAGCAGTTCTTC. The full variable domain, with the rest looked up from reference TRBV9 and TRBJ2-1, is DSGVTQTPKHLITATGQRVTLRCSPRSGDLSVYWYQQSLDQGLQFLIQYYNGEERAKGNILERFSAQQFPDLHSELNLSSLELGDSALYFCASSEGTGVPYNEQFFGPGTRLTVL.

The chain has TRBV2 and TRBJ2-2, with a tentative D call TRBD2 (7 bases). From germline, CDR1 is SNHLY and CDR2 FYNNEI. The CDR3 has 18 residues. Trimming shortened V by 1 base and J by 0 bases, and 15 bases separated the two germline ends. CDR3 residues: CASSEGQGRVPNTGELFF. DNA for the CDR3: TGTGCCAGCAGTGAAGGGCAGGGGAGGGTCCCGAACACCGGGGAGCTGTTTTTT. The full variable domain, with the rest looked up from reference TRBV2 and TRBJ2-2, is EPEVTQTPSHQVTQMGQEVILRCVPISNHLYFYWYRQILGQKVEFLVSFYNNEISEKSEIFDDQFSVERPDGSNFTLKIRSTKLEDSAMYFCASSEGQGRVPNTGELFFGEGSRLTVL.

The V call is TRBV3-1 (or the pseudogene TRBV3-2), the J call TRBJ1-3; D ambiguous. The CDR3 spans 15 residues. With 5 bases removed from V and 0 bases from J, the gap between germline ends came to 11 bases. Germline lookup yields CDR1 LGHDT and CDR2 YNNKEL (reference sequence). CDR3 residues: CASSSVRSSGNTIYF. The CDR3 DNA reads TGTGCCAGCAGCTCTGTTCGGAGCTCTGGAAACACCATATATTTT.

This chain connects TRBV15 to TRBJ1-5; the D gene is possibly TRBD1 (5 bases). This CDR3 contains 16 residues. V dropped 2 bases and J dropped 0 bases, with 11 bases sitting between them. Germline CDR1 LNHNV, CDR2 YYDKDF (reference sequence). Here the CDR3 reads CATSRSRDSSNQPQHF. The CDR3 region has the DNA TGTGCCACCAGCAGATCCCGTGACAGTAGCAATCAGCCCCAGCATTTT.

The V and J genes are TRBV7-6 and TRBJ1-2; D is unresolved. Germline-derived CDR1 and CDR2 are SGHVS and FNYEAQ. This CDR3 region has 9 residues. The V and J ends lost 11 bases and 7 bases respectively, with 8 bases between them. CDR3 loop: CAYYSGYTF. The CDR3 DNA reads TGTGCCTATTACAGTGGCTACACCTTC.

This sequence joins TRBV12-5 and TRBJ1-3; perhaps TRBD1 as D (5 bases). V was cut by 7 bases and J by 0 bases, with 10 bases left in between. CDR3 size: 14 residues. CDR1 and CDR2 from the germline V gene are LGHNT and FRNRAP. CDR3 residues: CASAQGLSGNTIYF. CDR3 bases: TGTGCTAGTGCCCAGGGTCTCTCTGGAAACACCATATATTTT.

This chain links TRBV4-3 with TRBJ1-1; no definite D call. Trimming took 0 bases from V and 1 from J, leaving 18 bases between them. CDR3 length: 18 amino acids. Germline-derived CDR1 and CDR2 are LGHNA and YSLEER. In DNA, the CDR3 is TGCGCCAGCAGCCAAGACAGGATTACGAGCGGACCGAACACTGAAGCTTTCTTT. Protein product: CASSQDRITSGPNTEAFF.

The chain joins TRBV28 to TRBJ1-1, with D uncertain. This CDR3 spans 12 amino acids. Germline loops: CDR1 MDHEN, CDR2 SYDVKM. V dropped 1 base and J dropped 3 bases, with 3 bases sitting between them. The CDR3 loop is CASSLSDTEAFF. The CDR3 nucleotides read TGTGCCAGCAGTTTATCGGACACTGAAGCTTTCTTT.

This clone was observed a handful of times. The V gene is TRBV7-2, the J gene TRBJ1-2; possibly TRBD1 for D (6 bases). Germline V gene lookup returns CDR1 SGHTA and CDR2 FQGNSA. V was clipped by 1 base and J by 8 bases, with 14 bases between them. The CDR3 is made up of 14 amino acids. The CDR3 DNA sequence: TGTGCCAGCAGCTTAGGGAGTCAGGGGATGGGCTACACCTTC. This sequence encodes CASSLGSQGMGYTF.